The 18 T cell receptor beta chains presented below share a single source sample, sequenced in a study of cytomegalovirus exposure and HLA in healthy donors. The PCR used 60 Vbeta and 13 Jbeta primers. TCRdb's table, derived via immunoSEQ multiplex PCR, lists solely in-frame clones and lacks some. Of approximately 160,000 clones listed, 80% were seen once; the top ten hold under 7.5%. The material sequenced was PBMCs. The receptors were sampled from a man aged 25-40 years in good health and CMV-seropositive.

The chain links TRBV30 to TRBJ1-4, with 11 nucleotides matching TRBD1. CDR3 length equals 15 residues. The germline gives CDR1 GTSNPN, CDR2 SVGIG (reference sequence). V lost 6 bases to trimming and J lost 5 bases; unmatched junction nucleotides: 8. The CDR3 DNA reads TGTGCCTGCACCCGGGACAGGGGGTTAAATGAAAAACTGTTTTTT. Translated, it gives CACTRDRGLNEKLFF.

The chain is built from TRBV11-2 and TRBJ1-6; possible D gene TRBD1, 6 bases. Deletions cut 3 bases from V and 7 bases from J, with 13 bases between. The CDR3 consists of 15 residues. Germline V lookup: CDR1 SGHAT, CDR2 FQNNGV. The CDR3: CASSLRGAENSPLHF. DNA for the CDR3: TGTGCCAGCAGCTTGCGGGGGGCGGAGAATTCACCCCTCCACTTT.

The chain recombines TRBV2 with TRBJ1-4, with a possible D match to TRBD1 (5 bases). The CDR3 loop spans 15 amino acids. Germline CDR1 reads SNHLY; CDR2 reads FYNNEI. The V and J ends lost 4 bases and 8 bases respectively, with 17 bases between them. In DNA, the CDR3 is TGTGCCAGCAGTGGAATAGGGGCAGGAACAGAAAAACTGTTTTTT. Encoded protein: CASSGIGAGTEKLFF.

The chain recombines TRBV7-9 with TRBJ1-4, with D maybe TRBD1 (5 bases). Trimming cost V 5 bases and J 8 bases, with 18 bases left between them. This CDR3 has 15 residues. From germline, CDR1 is SEHNR and CDR2 FQNEAQ (reference sequence). For the CDR3, the DNA is TGTGCCAGCAGCACACGCAGGGTGTTTGGCGAAAAACTGTTTTTT. Translating gives CASSTRRVFGEKLFF.

The V and J genes are TRBV10-1 and TRBJ2-5, with D possibly being TRBD1 (6 bases). The J call is in doubt because the DNA end fits TRBJ2-7 better. The germline V gene has CDR1 WNHNN and CDR2 SYGVQD (reference sequence). The CDR3 covers 14 residues. The CDR3 is CASSESTGNYEQYF. The CDR3 DNA sequence: TGCGCCAGCAGTGAGTCAACAGGGAACTACGAGCAGTACTTC.

This rearrangement joins TRBV28 to TRBJ2-3; no clear D gene. CDR1 is MDHEN and CDR2 is SYDVKM in the germline V gene. CDR3 length: 14 amino acids. Trimming left V 6 bases short and J 2 bases short, with 12 bases between. In DNA form, the CDR3 reads TGTGCCAGCAGCCTCTCAGGCCCCACAGATACGCAGTATTTT. Amino acid sequence: CASSLSGPTDTQYF.

The chain links TRBV25-1 to TRBJ2-2; TRBD1 agrees at 7 bases. V dropped 1 base and J dropped 6; count of bases not matched to a gene: 8. The CDR3 sequence is 16 residues long. The germline V gene encodes CDR1 MGHDK and CDR2 SYGVNS. As DNA, the CDR3 is TGTGCCAGCAGTGAATTTAACAGGGGAGACGCCGGGGAGCTGTTTTTT. It yields the protein CASSEFNRGDAGELFF.

This clone came up once. This sequence joins TRBV19 and TRBJ1-5, with 8 positions matching TRBD1. Per germline, CDR1 LNHDA and CDR2 SQIVND (reference sequence). The ends lost 3 bases at V and 7 bases at J; junction bases unmatched: 11. CDR3 length equals 16 residues. CDR3 in DNA: TGTGCCAGTAGTATCTCTGGACAGGGACCTGGGCAGCCCCAGCATTTT. It encodes CASSISGQGPGQPQHF. The variable domain in full, completed from reference TRBV19 and TRBJ1-5, reads DGGITQSPKYLFRKEGQNVTLSCEQNLNHDAMYWYRQDPGQGLRLIYYSQIVNDFQKGDIAEGYSVSREKKESFPLTVTSAQKNPTAFYLCASSISGQGPGQPQHFGDGTRLSIL.

The chain carries TRBV15 and TRBJ2-7, with a weak D call TRBD2 (5 bases). The ends were cut back, 5 bases at V and 6 bases at J, with 26 bases in the middle. This CDR3 spans 17 amino acids. The germline V gene has CDR1 LNHNV and CDR2 YYDKDF (reference sequence). In nucleotides, the CDR3 is TGTGCCACCAGCCCAATCACGGGATTGAGTCTGTTCTGCGAGCAGTACTTC. It codes for CATSPITGLSLFCEQYF.

The rearrangement joins TRBV7-2 to TRBJ2-1, with TRBD2 matching 10 bases. V was pared by 1 base and J by 7 bases, with 4 bases of the junction left unmatched. This CDR3 has 15 amino acids. Germline-derived CDR1 and CDR2 are SGHTA and FQGNSA. The CDR3 loop is CASSLGAGGLNEQFF. CDR3 in DNA: TGTGCCAGCAGCTTAGGAGCGGGGGGGCTAAATGAGCAGTTCTTC.

V is TRBV10-3 and J is TRBJ1-1; 9 bases agree with TRBD1. The CDR3 covers 15 residues. Germline trimming cut 6 bases from V and 2 bases from J; bases unmatched to any gene: 7. Germline CDR1 reads ENHRY; CDR2 reads SYGVKD. The CDR3 reads CAIRVPGQGNTEAFF. The CDR3 bases are TGTGCCATCAGAGTACCGGGACAGGGAAACACTGAAGCTTTCTTT.

The gene calls are TRBV6-5 and TRBJ1-2; TRBD1 is a possible D gene (6 bases). V dropped 6 bases and J dropped 6 bases, with 17 bases sitting between them. Germline values: CDR1 MNHEY, CDR2 SVGAGI. CDR3 size: 14 residues. The CDR3 nucleotides are TGTGCCAGCAGGCGTAGGGGGAGCCTAGATGGCTACACCTTC. This translates into CASRRRGSLDGYTF.

The V call is TRBV18, the J call TRBJ1-1, with D unresolved. V was trimmed by 2 bases and J by 7 bases, leaving 11 bases between them. The CDR3 spans 13 residues. Looked up from germline, CDR1 is KGHSH and CDR2 is LQKENI. The DNA for the CDR3 is TGTGCCAGCTCACCAGGGAGGCCGGGTGAAGCTTTCTTT. Its translation: CASSPGRPGEAFF.

The rearrangement links TRBV10-3 to TRBJ2-5; the match to TRBD2 covers 14 bases. V lost 10 bases and J lost 2; bases outside the gene matches: 3. This CDR3 contains 14 residues. Germline V gives CDR1 ENHRY, CDR2 SYGVKD. The CDR3 nucleotides are TGTGCCAGCCGACTAGCGGGGGGGCAAGAGACCCAGTACTTC. Its translation: CASRLAGGQETQYF.

This clone has more than one count but fewer than ten. The gene calls are TRBV20-1 and TRBJ2-5, with a possible D match to TRBD1 (6 bases). Judging by the DNA end, TRBJ2-7 fits better; the J call may be wrong. CDR1 and CDR2 (germline): DFQATT, SNEGSKA (reference sequence). The CDR3 is made up of 11 amino acids. CDR3 sequence (DNA): TGCAGTGCTAACAGGGACTACGAGCAGTACTTC. It yields the protein CSANRDYEQYF.

The chain has TRBV7-8 and TRBJ2-7; 7 positions match TRBD1. V shed 5 bases, J shed 7 bases, and the junction held 11 bases outside the gene matches. CDR1 is SGHVS and CDR2 is FQNEAQ in the germline V gene. The length of the CDR3 is 14 residues. The CDR3 DNA reads TGTGCCAGCAGCCCGGGACAGCTTATGGGAGAGCAGTACTTC. It translates to CASSPGQLMGEQYF.

This clone was seen more than once but under ten times. CDR3 loop: CASSSNPGQGANNEQFF. CDR3 sequence (DNA): TGCGCCAGCAGCTCCAACCCGGGACAGGGGGCCAACAATGAGCAGTTCTTC. V is TRBV5-1 and J is TRBJ2-1, with 12 bases lining up with TRBD1. There are 17 residues in the CDR3. With 3 bases clipped from V and 5 bases from J, the junction kept 9 bases outside the gene matches. Germline values: CDR1 SGHRS, CDR2 YFSETQ.

The chain links TRBV27 to TRBJ1-2; 10 bases map to TRBD1. With V trimmed by 4 bases and J by 8 bases, 7 bases remained unmatched. In germline, CDR1 is MNHEY, CDR2 SMNVEV (reference sequence). There are 14 residues in the CDR3. The CDR3 coding sequence is TGTGCCAGCAGTTCCTCGGACAGGGGGGGCGGCTACACCTTC. It is translated as CASSSSDRGGGYTF.